A single sample is the source of the 32 T cell receptor beta chains below, sequenced in a study of read filtering for tumor transcriptome and immune sequencing (TCRdb year 2020). The sample was run on an Illumina HiSeq 4000. The Immunoverse kit was used to build TCR libraries from 400 ng RNA, with molecular barcoded adaptors covering alpha/delta and beta/gamma chains. The raw public data were reprocessed by TCRdb itself: fastp quality trimming at Q25, MiXCR clonotype calling, in-frame beta chains only. Identical CDR3 protein sequences are pooled into one entry, listed with their most common genes and DNA. For this sample there are fewer than 100,000 distinct CDR3 sequences; approximately 13% appear just once. The ten largest clones represent about 15% of the sample. Sequencing input: a population of CD138-negative cells sorted from bone marrow. This sample's cell subset or site label indicates: bone marrow mononuclear cells depleted of CD138+ plasma/myeloma cells by negative magnetic selection. Every receptor here comes from a donor at least 40 years old with multiple myeloma.

This clonotype was found a few times. The chain uses TRBV28 and TRBJ1-1; D is possibly TRBD1 (5 bases). From germline, CDR1 is MDHEN and CDR2 SYDVKM. The CDR3 totals 13 residues. The ends were cut back, 2 bases at V and 5 bases at J, with 9 bases in the middle. CDR3 loop: CASSLTRVTEAFF. For the CDR3, the DNA is TGTGCCAGCAGTTTAACCAGGGTGACTGAAGCTTTCTTT.

This clonotype was picked up many times. The chain uses TRBV6-1 and TRBJ2-6, with TRBD2 as a possible D gene (5 bases). The CDR3 sequence is 13 residues long. The V and J ends lost 6 bases and 3 bases respectively, with 6 bases between them. Germline V lookup: CDR1 MNHNS, CDR2 SASEGT. As DNA, the CDR3 is TGTGCCAGCAGGCGGGTTGGGGCCAACGTCCTGACTTTC. This translates into CASRRVGANVLTF.

This clonotype was seen ten or more times. This chain links TRBV11-2 with TRBJ2-1; D is ambiguous. V shed 0 bases and J shed 6 bases, with 6 bases lying between them. This CDR3 has 13 amino acids. CDR1 SGHAT and CDR2 FQNNGV come from the germline V gene. CDR3 nucleotide sequence: TGTGCCAGCAGCTTAGAAGTACCCAATGAGCAGTTCTTC. It specifies CASSLEVPNEQFF.

The table lists this clonotype with a few counts. The chain couples TRBV30 to TRBJ1-1; D may be TRBD1 (5 bases). The CDR3 contains 17 residues. Germline V CDR1 and CDR2: GTSNPN, SVGIG (reference sequence). V lost 6 bases to trimming and J lost 1 base, with 24 bases between them. The chain's CDR3 is CACPPPPGSGRNTEAFF. For the CDR3, the DNA is TGTGCCTGTCCACCCCCGCCGGGCTCGGGACGGAACACTGAAGCTTTCTTT.

This clonotype was counted ten times or more. The chain has TRBV6-5 and TRBJ2-1, with no clear D. Looked up from germline, CDR1 is MNHEY and CDR2 is SVGAGI. The CDR3 length is 14 residues. V lost 10 bases, J lost 3 bases, and 16 bases lay in between. The DNA of the CDR3 is TGTGCCACCCGCGCGGCGGATCTCTACAATGAGCAGTTCTTC. Protein product: CATRAADLYNEQFF.

In the case of this clonotype: A much more abundant neighbour one base away suggests this may be a read error. The chain links TRBV12-3 or TRBV12-4 to TRBJ2-3, with 8 bases matching TRBD2. The length of the CDR3 is 13 residues. The CDR3 coding sequence is TGTGCCAGCAGCCCGGGGGGGACGCATACGCGGTATTTT. Translated, it gives CASSPGGTHTRYF.

This clonotype was counted only a few times. This sequence joins TRBV3-1 and TRBJ2-7; D perhaps matches TRBD2 (6 bases). The CDR3 spans 14 residues. V gave up 4 bases and J gave up 7 bases, with 17 bases separating them. The germline gives CDR1 LGHDT, CDR2 YNNKEL (reference sequence). The CDR3 loop reads CASSPDSFRGEQYF. DNA of the CDR3: TGTGCCAGCAGCCCCGACTCCTTCCGGGGGGAGCAGTACTTC.

This clonotype has just a few counts. It may be a read error: a sequence one base away is much more abundant. The CDR3: CASSLIAASNTEASF. CDR3 bases: TGCGCCAGCAGCTTGATCGCAGCATCCAACACTGAAGCTTCCTTT. V is TRBV5-1 and J is TRBJ1-1; unclear D gene. The germline V gene has CDR1 SGHRS and CDR2 YFSETQ. The CDR3 runs to 15 residues.

Of note for this clonotype: This sequence may be a read error, since a much larger clone differs from it by one base. CDR3 sequence: CASSLAGDTIYF. CDR3 in DNA: TGTGCCAGCAGTTTAGCTGGAGACACCATATATTTT. The chain couples TRBV12-3 or TRBV12-4 to TRBJ1-3, with unresolved D. This CDR3 region has 12 residues.

This clonotype was recorded at least ten times. The CDR3 region is CSASGTSGRNEQYF. CDR3 DNA: TGCAGTGCTAGTGGGACTAGCGGGCGGAACGAGCAGTACTTC. The V and J genes are TRBV20-1 and TRBJ2-7, with 12 bases identical to TRBD2. The CDR3 covers 14 residues. With 3 bases clipped from V and 5 bases from J, the junction kept 5 bases outside the gene matches. CDR1 and CDR2 from the germline V gene are DFQATT and SNEGSKA (reference sequence).

This clonotype has at least ten counts. Relative to the germline gene, one junction end is altered; a read error may explain this. V gene TRBV6-5 combines with J gene TRBJ1-1; no clear D. This CDR3 spans 13 amino acids. The germline V gene encodes CDR1 MNHEY and CDR2 SVGAGI. Here the CDR3 reads CASSYSRRTEALF. CDR3 coding DNA: TGTGCCAGCAGTTACTCGAGGAGAACTGAAGCTCTCTTT.

This clonotype was recorded many times. The chain links TRBV6-1 to TRBJ2-3; D call uncertain. Trimming took off 7 bases at V and 2 bases at J, with 13 bases between the two ends. The CDR3 covers 14 residues. Germline CDR1 is MNHNS and CDR2 is SASEGT. The CDR3 spells CASNPWSPTDTQYF. CDR3 bases: TGTGCCAGCAACCCGTGGTCTCCCACAGATACGCAGTATTTT.

This clonotype was observed a handful of times. The DNA of the CDR3 is TGTGCCATCAGTGATGAGGTCTTAAATCAGCCCCAGCATTTT. It encodes CAISDEVLNQPQHF. The rearrangement links TRBV10-3 to TRBJ1-5; D is uncertain. The CDR3 totals 14 residues. Germline V lookup: CDR1 ENHRY, CDR2 SYGVKD. Trimming took off 3 bases at V and 4 bases at J, with 10 bases between the two ends.

In this sample, this clonotype turned up many times. This rearrangement joins TRBV29-1 to TRBJ2-4; TRBD1 matches at 8 bases. Germline CDR1 SQVTM, CDR2 ANQGSEA. J was trimmed by 5 bases and V by 4 bases; bases with no gene match: 4. The CDR3 runs 13 residues. The CDR3 loop reads CSVGDRGENIQYF. CDR3 DNA sequence: TGCAGCGTTGGAGACAGGGGTGAAAACATTCAGTACTTC.

This clonotype occurred a few times. The chain links TRBV5-1 to TRBJ2-7; D possibly corresponds to TRBD1 (6 bases). The CDR3 is 16 amino acids. V lost 0 bases and J lost 6, with 19 bases in between. CDR1 SGHRS and CDR2 YFSETQ come from the germline V gene. The DNA of the CDR3 is TGCGCCAGCAGCTTGGCCCCGACAGGCCAACTACGCGAGCAGTACTTC. It yields the protein CASSLAPTGQLREQYF.

Points on this clonotype: Just one base apart from a much larger clone, this may be a read error. This chain joins TRBV7-9 and TRBJ2-1, with 8 bases identical to TRBD2. Germline CDR1 is SEHNR and CDR2 is FQNEAQ (reference sequence). Unmatched junction bases numbered 1, after V lost 3 bases and J lost 0 bases. The CDR3 runs 15 residues. The CDR3 DNA is TGTGCCAGCAGCTTCAGCGGGGGCTCCTACAATGAGCAGTTCTTC. This gives the protein CASSFSGGSYNEQFF.

This clonotype was picked up a small number of times. A read error may be the cause here, since a much bigger clone is one base away. In DNA form, the CDR3 reads TGTGCCAGCAGCTTAGCCCGGCAACCACAGGGTAACATCGAGTATTTT. As protein: CASSLARQPQGNIEYF. The chain employs TRBV11-2 and TRBJ2-3; a weak D match, TRBD1 (6 bases). Germline V lookup: CDR1 SGHAT, CDR2 FQNNGV. The CDR3 extends over 16 amino acids. Trimming pared 1 base from V and 13 bases from J, leaving 24 bases between.

The sample holds many counts of this clonotype. This chain links TRBV7-3 with TRBJ1-4; D may be TRBD1 (5 bases). The CDR3 sequence is 18 residues long. Looked up from germline, CDR1 is SGHTA and CDR2 is FQGTGA. The V and J ends lost 5 bases and 4 bases respectively, with 23 bases between them. The CDR3 sequence is CASSQPPGVGGFNEKLFF. The CDR3 region has the DNA TGTGCCAGCAGCCAACCCCCGGGAGTGGGGGGTTTTAATGAAAAACTGTTTTTT.

This clonotype has just a few counts. The chain links TRBV5-1 to TRBJ1-1, with 9 bases that match TRBD1. The CDR3 runs to 14 residues. Germline lookup yields CDR1 SGHRS and CDR2 YFSETQ. The trim removed 5 bases at V and 3 bases at J, leaving 5 bases unmatched. The CDR3: CASRPTGGYTEAFF. CDR3 in DNA: TGCGCCAGCAGGCCTACAGGGGGCTACACTGAAGCTTTCTTT.

This clonotype was seen many times. This chain connects TRBV27 to TRBJ2-1; 12 bases align to TRBD2. The V segment lost 6 bases and the J segment 15 bases; nucleotides outside the gene matches: 15. This CDR3 is built from 15 residues. The germline CDR1 and CDR2 sequences are MNHEY and SMNVEV (reference sequence). CDR3 sequence: CASRTSTSGRSVGFF. CDR3 DNA: TGTGCCAGCAGAACCTCAACTAGCGGGAGGTCGGTGGGGTTCTTC.

This clonotype was counted many times. J is TRBJ1-1 and V is TRBV11-2; unclear D gene. Trimming removed 1 base at V and 4 bases at J, with 7 bases between. The CDR3 contains 13 residues. Per germline, CDR1 SGHAT and CDR2 FQNNGV. The chain's CDR3 is CASSLGGFTEAFF. The CDR3 nucleotides are TGTGCCAGCAGCTTAGGGGGTTTCACTGAAGCTTTCTTT.

This clonotype has a count of ten or more. The chain joins TRBV29-1 to TRBJ1-1; tentative D call: TRBD1 (6 bases). From germline, CDR1 is SQVTM and CDR2 ANQGSEA. This CDR3 region has 11 residues. Deletions cut 7 bases from V and 10 bases from J, with 16 bases between. The CDR3 DNA reads as TGCAGCGGTATATCGACAGGCGGAGCTTTCTTT. It is translated as CSGISTGGAFF.

The chain has TRBV25-1 and TRBJ2-1, with 10 bases fitting TRBD1. The CDR3 loop spans 16 amino acids. The germline V gene encodes CDR1 MGHDK and CDR2 SYGVNS. The J segment lost 10 bases and the V segment lost 2 bases, leaving 11 bases of the junction unmatched. CDR3 loop: CASSEPGQGKAREQFF. The DNA for the CDR3 is TGTGCCAGCAGTGAACCGGGACAGGGGAAGGCGCGGGAGCAGTTCTTC.

The chain is built from TRBV19 and TRBJ2-5; 12 bases are a match to TRBD2. CDR1 is LNHDA and CDR2 is SQIVND in the germline V gene (reference sequence). CDR3 length: 17 residues. J was trimmed by 4 bases and V by 4 bases; bases with no gene match: 10. CDR3 protein: CASSTRLAGVRGETQYF. The CDR3 DNA reads as TGTGCCAGTAGTACGCGACTAGCGGGGGTAAGGGGAGAGACCCAGTACTTC.

The sample holds many counts of this clonotype. The chain is built from TRBV30 and TRBJ2-3, with 7 bases matching TRBD1. The CDR3 is 14 residues long. The J segment lost 4 bases and the V segment lost 0 bases, leaving 4 bases of the junction unmatched. Germline V gene data show CDR1 as GTSNPN and CDR2 as SVGIG (reference sequence). DNA for the CDR3: TGTGCCTGGAGTGTACAGGGGCCGGCAGATACGCAGTATTTT. Translating it yields CAWSVQGPADTQYF.

The chain uses TRBV12-3 or TRBV12-4 and TRBJ1-3; D gene ambiguous. The CDR3 covers 14 residues. The ends were cut back, 6 bases at V and 2 bases at J, with 11 bases in the middle. This CDR3 reads CASSRQPAGNTIYF. In nucleotides, the CDR3 is TGTGCCAGCAGCCGACAACCTGCTGGAAACACCATATATTTT.

In this sample, this clonotype is medium-sized (0.01 to 0.1%). The chain combines TRBV29-1 with TRBJ2-1; D uncertain. Germline CDR1 SQVTM, CDR2 ANQGSEA. The V end lost 4 bases, the J end lost 0 bases, and 10 bases lay between the germline ends. The CDR3 length is 14 residues. The CDR3, as DNA: TGCAGCGTTGTCGGTTCCTCCTCCTACAATGAGCAGTTCTTC. It is translated as CSVVGSSSYNEQFF.

This clonotype has ten or more counts. V usage is TRBV6-5 and J usage is TRBJ1-1; D ambiguous. V gave up 6 bases and J gave up 0 bases, with 11 bases separating them. Germline loops: CDR1 MNHEY, CDR2 SVGAGI. This CDR3 comprises 14 residues. CDR3 sequence: CASSLSGLNTEAFF. The CDR3 DNA sequence: TGTGCCAGCAGCCTTAGTGGGCTGAACACTGAAGCTTTCTTT.

There are a few counts of this clonotype. In DNA form, the CDR3 reads TGTGCCAGCAGTTATGGTGCAGAGTTTTTAGCCAAAAACATTCAGTACTTC. It encodes CASSYGAEFLAKNIQYF. This chain links TRBV6-4 with TRBJ2-4; D remains ambiguous. The V and J ends lost 5 bases and 0 bases respectively, with 17 bases between them. The CDR3 contains 17 residues. The V gene's germline CDR1 is MRHNA and CDR2 SNTAGT.

With regard to this clonotype: The junction and the germline gene differ at one end; a read error may be behind it. The chain uses TRBV6-2 or TRBV6-3 and TRBJ2-3; 7 bases fit TRBD2. CDR1 is MNHEY, CDR2 SVGEGT, per germline. This CDR3 spans 15 amino acids. The CDR3 DNA reads TGTGCGAGCAGGCGCGGGACTATTGGCACAGATACGCAGTATTTT. Its protein is CASRRGTIGTDTQYF.

This clonotype has ten or more counts. The rearrangement joins TRBV20-1 to TRBJ2-1, with 7 positions matching TRBD2. CDR3 length: 17 amino acids. With V trimmed by 4 bases and J by 6 bases, 18 bases remained unmatched. Germline V gene sequence: CDR1 DFQATT, CDR2 SNEGSKA (reference sequence). The CDR3 DNA sequence: TGCAGTGCTACCCTACCCTTGCGGACTAGTATAGGCAATGAGCAGTTCTTC. This sequence encodes CSATLPLRTSIGNEQFF.

Worth noting for this clonotype: A much larger clone differs from this one at a single base, so this may be a read error. This sequence joins TRBV5-1 and TRBJ2-3, with TRBD2 matching over 7 bases. In germline, CDR1 is SGHRS, CDR2 YFSETQ. The ends lost 1 base at V and 0 bases at J; junction bases unmatched: 2. The CDR3 contains 15 residues. The chain's CDR3 is CASSLSGASTDTQYF. CDR3 nucleotide sequence: TGCGCCAGCAGCTTGAGCGGGGCTAGCACAGATACGCAGTATTTT.